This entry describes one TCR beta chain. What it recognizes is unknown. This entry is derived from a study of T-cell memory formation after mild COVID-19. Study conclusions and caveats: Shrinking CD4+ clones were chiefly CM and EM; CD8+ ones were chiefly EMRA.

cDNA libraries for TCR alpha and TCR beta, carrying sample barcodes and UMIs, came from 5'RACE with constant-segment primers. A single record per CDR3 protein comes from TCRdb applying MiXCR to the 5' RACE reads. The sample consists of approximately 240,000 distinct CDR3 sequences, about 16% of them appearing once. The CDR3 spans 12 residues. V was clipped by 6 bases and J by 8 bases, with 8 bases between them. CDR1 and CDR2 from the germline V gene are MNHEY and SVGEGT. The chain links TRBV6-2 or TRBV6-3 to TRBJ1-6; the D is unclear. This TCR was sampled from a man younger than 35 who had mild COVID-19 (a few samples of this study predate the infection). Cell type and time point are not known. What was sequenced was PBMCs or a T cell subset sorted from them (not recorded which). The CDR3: CASRPHYSPLHF. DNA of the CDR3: TGTGCCAGCAGACCACACTATTCACCCCTCCACTTT.